The clone carrying this T cell receptor (beta chain) was detected many times. The CDR3 runs to 14 residues. The V gene's germline CDR1 is SGHDT and CDR2 YYEEEE. V dropped 0 bases and J dropped 7 bases, with 11 bases sitting between them. The sample is drawn from a study of cytomegalovirus exposure and HLA in healthy donors. Primers included in the PCR were 60 Vbeta and 13 Jbeta primers. Libraries were prepared by immunoSEQ multiplex PCR; TCRdb keeps only in-frame clonotypes and omits some of them. The sample has some 170,000 clones, about 75% seen once. Sequencing was performed on PBMCs. The rearrangement links TRBV5-6 to TRBJ2-1; D gene unclear. This receptor was obtained from a man aged 40-55 years in good health and CMV-seropositive. DNA for the CDR3: TGTGCCAGCAGCTTGGTATGGGCAGGAAATGAGCAGTTCTTC. Residues: CASSLVWAGNEQFF.